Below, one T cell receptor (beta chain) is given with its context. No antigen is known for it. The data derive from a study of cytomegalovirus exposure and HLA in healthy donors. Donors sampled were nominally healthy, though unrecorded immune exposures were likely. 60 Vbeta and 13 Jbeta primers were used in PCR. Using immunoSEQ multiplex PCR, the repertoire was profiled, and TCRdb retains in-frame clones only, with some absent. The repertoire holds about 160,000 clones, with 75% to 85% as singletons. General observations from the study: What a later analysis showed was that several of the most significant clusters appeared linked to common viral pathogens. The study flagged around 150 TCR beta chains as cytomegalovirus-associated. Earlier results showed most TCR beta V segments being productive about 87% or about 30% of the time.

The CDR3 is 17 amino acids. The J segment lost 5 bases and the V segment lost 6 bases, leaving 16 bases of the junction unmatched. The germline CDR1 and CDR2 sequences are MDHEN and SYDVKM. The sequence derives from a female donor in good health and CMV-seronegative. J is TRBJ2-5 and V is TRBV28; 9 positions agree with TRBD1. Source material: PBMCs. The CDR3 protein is CASRSDNRGLGFETQYF. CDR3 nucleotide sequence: TGTGCCAGCAGATCAGACAACAGGGGGCTCGGGTTTGAGACCCAGTACTTC.